The source of this T cell receptor (beta chain) is a study of blood T cell repertoires in COVID-19. Per germline, CDR1 MNHEY and CDR2 SMNVEV (reference sequence). Trimming at V came to 2 bases and at J to 5 bases, leaving 5 bases not matched to a gene. There are 15 residues in the CDR3. Repertoires were generated with immunoSEQ multiplex PCR, while TCRdb's copy carries only in-frame clones and drops some. Here the sample spans around 200,000 clones, approximately 85% being singletons. The genes are TRBV27 and TRBJ1-1; 10 positions match TRBD1. The receptor was isolated from an elderly woman with acute or convalescent COVID-19. Sequenced material: peripheral blood. The CDR3 reads CASSLRTGGGTEAFF. CDR3 bases: TGTGCCAGCAGTTTAAGGACAGGGGGGGGGACTGAAGCTTTCTTT.